This TCR beta chain was recorded in a study of PD-L1 blockade in urothelial cancer. Study details: The year 2014 saw patients start atezolizumab, 1,200 mg intravenously every 3 weeks. Broader study findings: Enhanced expansion of tumor-associated blood clones at 3 weeks characterized durable-benefit patients.

Using immunoSEQ multiplex PCR, the repertoire was profiled, and TCRdb retains in-frame clones only, with some absent. The table has 17,000 or so clones, about nine tenths seen once. Of note for this clone: Its antigen is unidentified.

The source material was PBMCs, sampled around atezolizumab (anti-PD-L1) treatment. This sequence was found in a man aged 50 to 60 with urothelial cancer.

The CDR3 reads CASSGTAYYGYTF. CDR3 nucleotide sequence: TGTGCCAGCAGTGGAACAGCTTACTATGGCTACACCTTC. The chain recombines TRBV25-1 with TRBJ1-2; D is undetermined. V was trimmed by 4 bases and J by 3 bases, leaving 9 bases between them. CDR1 and CDR2 (germline): MGHDK, SYGVNS. The CDR3 spans 13 residues.